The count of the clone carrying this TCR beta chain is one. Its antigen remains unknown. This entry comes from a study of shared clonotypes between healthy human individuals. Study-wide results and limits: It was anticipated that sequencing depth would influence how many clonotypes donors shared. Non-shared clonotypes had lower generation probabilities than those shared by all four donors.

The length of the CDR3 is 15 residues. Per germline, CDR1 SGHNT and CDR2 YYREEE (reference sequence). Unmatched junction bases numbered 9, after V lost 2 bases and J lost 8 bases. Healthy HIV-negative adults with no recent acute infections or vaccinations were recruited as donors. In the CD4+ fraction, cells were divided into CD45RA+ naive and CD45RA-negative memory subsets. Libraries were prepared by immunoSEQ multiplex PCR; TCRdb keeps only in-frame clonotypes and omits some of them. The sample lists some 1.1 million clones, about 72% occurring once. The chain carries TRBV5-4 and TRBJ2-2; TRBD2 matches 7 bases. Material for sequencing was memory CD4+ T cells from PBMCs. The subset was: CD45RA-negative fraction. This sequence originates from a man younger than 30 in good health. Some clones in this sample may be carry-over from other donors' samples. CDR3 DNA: TGTGCCAGCAGCTTCCCGGGACTACCTCCGGGGGAGCTGTTTTTT. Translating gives CASSFPGLPPGELFF.